This T cell receptor (beta chain) was recorded in a study of siplizumab effects on memory and regulatory T cells. Note on this clone: The antigen remains unidentified.

The table came from immunoSEQ multiplex PCR; TCRdb's copy has only in-frame clones and leaves some out. The data contain 65,000 to 90,000 clones, roughly 93% of them seen just once; the ten biggest clones take up 4% to 5.5%. The CDR3 spans 14 residues. V gave up 2 bases and J gave up 3 bases, with 10 bases separating them. Germline assignment: CDR1 SGHAT and CDR2 FQNNGV. Whole-study results and caveats: On average, about 69% of mappable alloreactive CD4+ clones were Treg-derived under siplizumab, against about 30% in controls. In siplizumab cultures, the suppressive function of proliferating Tregs remained unconfirmed.

Material: CD8+ T cells sorted from blood. This TCR was sampled from a human donor in good health. The chain couples TRBV11-2 to TRBJ1-2, with D perhaps matching TRBD1 (5 bases). The CDR3 here is CASSLLGEDYGYTF. The CDR3 nucleotides read TGTGCCAGCAGCTTATTAGGGGAAGACTATGGCTACACCTTC.